This entry describes one T cell receptor (beta chain). Antigen unknown. Sorted naive CD8 T cells were those defined as CD8+CD4-CCR7+CD45RA+. The data originate from a study of molecular identifiers for immune sequencing clone quantification. Study-wide results and limits: Jurkat TCR RNA that was spiked in from one cell was reportedly detectable among one million naive cells. Clone sizes that are highly expanded could be underestimated when identical TCR molecules share a barcode. Clones of above 20 RNA copies carried over 97% of effector molecules; in naive cells they carried under 1%.

TCRdb independently ran MiXCR on the PCR reads; one entry per CDR3 protein. The sample yields about 36,000 distinct CDR3 sequences, approximately 17% seen once. Germline V gene lookup returns CDR1 SNHLY and CDR2 FYNNEI. With V trimmed by 5 bases and J by 4 bases, 8 bases remained unmatched. This CDR3 comprises 15 residues. Sequencing was performed on naive CD8+ T cells from blood, with Jurkat cell RNA spiked in. Subset given: FACS-sorted CD8+CD4-CCR7+CD45RA+ naive T cells. The chain has TRBV2 and TRBJ2-5; 9 bases match TRBD2. The TCR originated in a human donor in good health. Some libraries in this study had Jurkat cell RNA spiked in. CDR3 sequence reads: CASSPPGLARETQYF. The CDR3 DNA reads as TGTGCCAGCAGTCCTCCGGGACTAGCTCGAGAGACCCAGTACTTC.